These T cell receptor beta chains were read from a single sample in a study of shared clonotypes between healthy human individuals. The protocol was immunoSEQ multiplex PCR, while the TCRdb copy is restricted to in-frame clones and leaves out a portion. The sample lists roughly 2,300,000 clones, roughly 92% occurring once. Specimen: naive CD4+ T cells from PBMCs. The receptors stem from a man younger than 35 in good health. Some clones in this sample may be carry-over from other donors' samples. Each CDR3 is given with its conserved first and last residue. The D gene is left open where the match is weak. The listing skips clone size in some rows; elsewhere it reads once, few, many or a size class.

V gene: TRBV28
D gene: .
clone size: .
J gene: TRBJ1-3
CDR3 protein: CASSRRVSGNTIYF
CDR3 DNA: TGTGCCAGCAGTCGCAGGGTTTCTGGAAACACCATATATTTT

V gene: TRBV5-1
D gene: .
clone size: once
J gene: TRBJ1-5
CDR3 protein: CASSLGGTTGQPQHF
CDR3 DNA: TGCGCCAGCAGCTTGGGGGGGACAACTGGTCAGCCCCAGCATTTT

V gene: TRBV4-1
D gene: .
clone size: .
J gene: TRBJ2-7
CDR3 protein: CASSQDGLSSYEQYF
CDR3 DNA: TGCGCCAGCAGCCAAGACGGTTTAAGCTCCTACGAGCAGTACTTC

V gene: TRBV11-2
D gene: .
clone size: .
J gene: TRBJ2-1
CDR3 protein: CASSPLARSYNEQFF
CDR3 DNA: TGTGCCAGCAGCCCCCTTGCGCGGTCCTACAATGAGCAGTTCTTC

V gene: TRBV7-2
D gene: .
clone size: .
J gene: TRBJ1-4
CDR3 protein: CASSPRGRNEKLFF
CDR3 DNA: TGTGCCAGCAGCCCCCGGGGGCGCAATGAAAAACTGTTTTTT

V gene: TRBV5-6
D gene: .
clone size: .
J gene: TRBJ2-7
CDR3 protein: CASSLLGRAYEQYF
CDR3 DNA: TGTGCCAGCAGCCTCCTGGGACGGGCCTACGAGCAGTACTTC

V gene: TRBV10-1
D gene: .
clone size: .
J gene: TRBJ2-1
CDR3 protein: CASSEQIPNEQFF
CDR3 DNA: TGCGCCAGCAGTGAGCAAATCCCCAATGAGCAGTTCTTC

V gene: TRBV28
D gene: .
clone size: .
J gene: TRBJ2-7
CDR3 protein: CASSLLFSRDLGYEQYF
CDR3 DNA: TGTGCCAGCAGTTTACTCTTTTCGCGGGATCTGGGCTACGAGCAGTACTTC

V gene: TRBV21-1
D gene: .
clone size: .
J gene: TRBJ2-2
CDR3 protein: CASSNPGQEYTGELFF
CDR3 DNA: TGTGCCAGCAGCAATCCGGGACAGGAGTACACCGGGGAGCTGTTTTTT

V gene: TRBV5-1
D gene: .
clone size: once
J gene: TRBJ2-2
CDR3 protein: CASSWGAATGELFF
CDR3 DNA: TGCGCCAGCAGCTGGGGGGCAGCCACCGGGGAGCTGTTTTTT

V gene: TRBV19
D gene: TRBD2
clone size: .
J gene: TRBJ2-2
CDR3 protein: CASSIAERGHGELFF
CDR3 DNA: TGTGCCAGTAGTATAGCGGAGCGGGGTCACGGGGAGCTGTTTTTT

V gene: TRBV15
D gene: TRBD2
clone size: .
J gene: TRBJ2-7
CDR3 protein: CATSRVRTGTSGRGGPYEQYF
CDR3 DNA: TGTGCCACCAGCAGAGTCCGAACCGGGACTAGCGGGAGAGGTGGCCCCTACGAGCAGTACTTC

V gene: TRBV4-2
D gene: TRBD2
clone size: .
J gene: TRBJ2-1
CDR3 protein: CASSRASGRDNEQFF
CDR3 DNA: TGTGCCAGCAGCCGGGCTAGCGGGAGGGACAATGAGCAGTTCTTC

V gene: TRBV27
D gene: .
clone size: .
J gene: TRBJ2-3
CDR3 protein: CASSFKQTTDTQYF
CDR3 DNA: TGTGCCAGCAGTTTCAAGCAGACCACAGATACGCAGTATTTT

V gene: TRBV10-3
D gene: TRBD2
clone size: once
J gene: TRBJ2-2
CDR3 protein: CAIRAAGANTGELFF
CDR3 DNA: TGTGCCATCAGGGCGGCGGGGGCGAACACCGGGGAGCTGTTTTTT

V gene: TRBV2
D gene: .
clone size: .
J gene: TRBJ1-5
CDR3 protein: CASSGQAGDQPQHF
CDR3 DNA: TGTGCCAGCAGTGGACAGGCGGGCGATCAGCCCCAGCATTTT

V gene: TRBV6-1
D gene: TRBD1
clone size: once
J gene: TRBJ1-2
CDR3 protein: CASSRGQATNYGYTF
CDR3 DNA: TGTGCCAGCAGTCGGGGACAGGCTACTAACTATGGCTACACCTTC

V gene: TRBV6-1
D gene: .
clone size: .
J gene: TRBJ2-7
CDR3 protein: CASSDPTGKGIYEQYF
CDR3 DNA: TGTGCCAGCAGTGACCCTACAGGGAAGGGGATCTACGAGCAGTACTTC

V gene: TRBV9
D gene: .
clone size: .
J gene: TRBJ2-1
CDR3 protein: CASSVGGGGYNEQFF
CDR3 DNA: TGTGCCAGCAGCGTAGGCGGAGGAGGGTACAATGAGCAGTTCTTC

V gene: TRBV18
D gene: TRBD2
clone size: .
J gene: TRBJ2-7
CDR3 protein: CASSPVGGGDEQYF
CDR3 DNA: TGTGCCAGCTCACCAGTCGGGGGAGGGGACGAGCAGTACTTC

V gene: TRBV19
D gene: .
clone size: .
J gene: TRBJ1-1
CDR3 protein: CASSTPWQENTEAFF
CDR3 DNA: TGTGCCAGTAGTACCCCGTGGCAGGAAAACACTGAAGCTTTCTTT

V gene: TRBV7-9
D gene: TRBD1
clone size: .
J gene: TRBJ1-2
CDR3 protein: CASSPNTGGYGYTF
CDR3 DNA: TGTGCCAGCAGCCCAAACACAGGGGGCTATGGCTACACCTTC

V gene: TRBV13
D gene: TRBD2
clone size: .
J gene: TRBJ2-1
CDR3 protein: CASSRTSGDYNEQFF
CDR3 DNA: TGTGCCAGCAGCCGGACTAGCGGGGACTACAATGAGCAGTTCTTC

V gene: TRBV9
D gene: .
clone size: few
J gene: TRBJ1-1
CDR3 protein: CASSVESRMNTEAFF
CDR3 DNA: TGTGCCAGCAGCGTAGAAAGCAGGATGAACACTGAAGCTTTCTTT

V gene: TRBV29-1
D gene: .
clone size: .
J gene: TRBJ2-7
CDR3 protein: CSVASVAGSYEQYF
CDR3 DNA: TGCAGCGTTGCTTCGGTTGCAGGCTCCTACGAGCAGTACTTC

V gene: TRBV28
D gene: TRBD2
clone size: .
J gene: TRBJ2-1
CDR3 protein: CASSYPFRLADSSYNEQFF
CDR3 DNA: TGTGCCAGCAGTTACCCTTTCAGACTAGCTGATAGCTCCTACAATGAGCAGTTCTTC

V gene: TRBV29-1
D gene: .
clone size: .
J gene: TRBJ2-7
CDR3 protein: CSAGDILYEQYF
CDR3 DNA: TGCAGCGCAGGGGACATACTCTACGAGCAGTACTTC

V gene: TRBV27
D gene: TRBD1
clone size: .
J gene: TRBJ1-4
CDR3 protein: CASSLSRGLWEKLFF
CDR3 DNA: TGTGCCAGCAGTTTATCCAGGGGGCTTTGGGAAAAACTGTTTTTT

V gene: TRBV7-6
D gene: .
clone size: .
J gene: TRBJ2-1
CDR3 protein: CASSLGSYNEQFF
CDR3 DNA: TGTGCCAGCAGCTTAGGCTCCTACAATGAGCAGTTCTTC

V gene: TRBV10-3
D gene: TRBD2
clone size: .
J gene: TRBJ2-1
CDR3 protein: CAISGPPLSGIGDEQFF
CDR3 DNA: TGTGCCATCAGTGGTCCCCCACTAAGCGGGATCGGCGATGAGCAGTTCTTC

V gene: TRBV28
D gene: .
clone size: once
J gene: TRBJ1-5
CDR3 protein: CASRDRDGPDNQPQHF
CDR3 DNA: TGTGCCAGTAGAGACCGGGACGGACCCGACAATCAGCCCCAGCATTTT

V gene: TRBV10-3
D gene: .
clone size: .
J gene: TRBJ2-1
CDR3 protein: CAISPWGRDNEQFF
CDR3 DNA: TGTGCCATCAGCCCTTGGGGGAGAGACAATGAGCAGTTCTTC

V gene: TRBV7-9
D gene: .
clone size: .
J gene: TRBJ2-7
CDR3 protein: CASSSPGGSLPYEQYF
CDR3 DNA: TGTGCCAGCAGCTCCCCAGGGGGGAGCCTCCCCTACGAGCAGTACTTC

V gene: TRBV15
D gene: TRBD1
clone size: once
J gene: TRBJ1-2
CDR3 protein: CATSRSPQGNYGYTF
CDR3 DNA: TGTGCCACCAGCAGGTCCCCACAGGGGAACTATGGCTACACCTTC

V gene: TRBV7-2
D gene: .
clone size: .
J gene: TRBJ1-3
CDR3 protein: CASSLVPGVSGNTIYF
CDR3 DNA: TGTGCCAGCAGCTTAGTGCCGGGAGTCTCTGGAAACACCATATATTTT

V gene: TRBV19
D gene: .
clone size: .
J gene: TRBJ1-5
CDR3 protein: CASSIGPSNQPQHF
CDR3 DNA: TGTGCCAGTAGTATAGGACCTAGCAATCAGCCCCAGCATTTT

V gene: TRBV4-3
D gene: .
clone size: .
J gene: TRBJ2-1
CDR3 protein: CASSQVGRNEQFF
CDR3 DNA: TGCGCCAGCAGCCAAGTCGGCCGGAATGAGCAGTTCTTC

V gene: TRBV29-1
D gene: .
clone size: .
J gene: TRBJ1-5
CDR3 protein: CSARSSPNQPQHF
CDR3 DNA: TGCAGCGCCCGGTCCTCCCCCAATCAGCCCCAGCATTTT

V gene: TRBV4-2
D gene: .
clone size: .
J gene: TRBJ2-1
CDR3 protein: CASSQGAASSYNEQFF
CDR3 DNA: TGTGCCAGCAGCCAAGGCGCGGCTAGCTCCTACAATGAGCAGTTCTTC

V gene: TRBV28
D gene: TRBD1
clone size: .
J gene: TRBJ1-5
CDR3 protein: CASTSQGGIGNQPQHF
CDR3 DNA: TGTGCCAGCACCTCCCAGGGGGGTATAGGCAATCAGCCCCAGCATTTT

V gene: TRBV4-3
D gene: .
clone size: .
J gene: TRBJ2-2
CDR3 protein: CASSRGGNTGELFF
CDR3 DNA: TGCGCCAGCAGCCGGGGAGGCAACACCGGGGAGCTGTTTTTT

V gene: TRBV9
D gene: TRBD2
clone size: once
J gene: TRBJ2-3
CDR3 protein: CASSLREGTDTQYF
CDR3 DNA: TGTGCCAGCTCGCTGCGGGAGGGTACAGATACGCAGTATTTT

V gene: TRBV9
D gene: .
clone size: .
J gene: TRBJ1-2
CDR3 protein: CASSVGGRRNYGYTF
CDR3 DNA: TGTGCCAGCAGCGTGGGCGGACGGAGGAACTATGGCTACACTTTC

V gene: TRBV12-5
D gene: .
clone size: few
J gene: TRBJ1-1
CDR3 protein: CASGSYNEGWARFNEAFF
CDR3 DNA: TGTGCTAGTGGTTCGTATAACGAGGGGTGGGCGCGGTTCAATGAAGCTTTCTTT

V gene: TRBV6-1
D gene: .
clone size: .
J gene: TRBJ2-3
CDR3 protein: CASAGTDTQYF
CDR3 DNA: TGTGCCAGCGCCGGGACAGATACGCAGTATTTT

V gene: TRBV7-3
D gene: TRBD1
clone size: .
J gene: TRBJ1-1
CDR3 protein: CASSSRTGGVGTEAFF
CDR3 DNA: TGTGCCAGCAGCTCCCGGACAGGGGGGGTGGGCACTGAAGCTTTCTTT

V gene: TRBV2
D gene: .
clone size: .
J gene: TRBJ2-5
CDR3 protein: CASRPDQETQYF
CDR3 DNA: TGTGCCAGCAGACCGGATCAAGAGACCCAGTACTTC

V gene: TRBV7-2
D gene: TRBD2
clone size: .
J gene: TRBJ2-1
CDR3 protein: CASGLAHYNEQFF
CDR3 DNA: TGTGCCAGCGGACTAGCGCACTACAATGAGCAGTTCTTC

V gene: TRBV4-3
D gene: .
clone size: .
J gene: TRBJ1-1
CDR3 protein: CASSQDKREAFF
CDR3 DNA: TGCGCCAGCAGCCAAGATAAGCGGGAAGCTTTCTTT

V gene: TRBV10-3
D gene: .
clone size: .
J gene: TRBJ2-2
CDR3 protein: CAISTRGTNTGELFF
CDR3 DNA: TGTGCCATCAGTACGAGAGGGACGAACACCGGGGAGCTGTTTTTT

V gene: TRBV19
D gene: .
clone size: .
J gene: TRBJ1-1
CDR3 protein: CASSENTEAFF
CDR3 DNA: TGTGCCAGTAGCGAGAACACTGAAGCTTTCTTT

V gene: TRBV19
D gene: TRBD1
clone size: once
J gene: TRBJ2-6
CDR3 protein: CATYRDRGLVGSGANVLTF
CDR3 DNA: TGTGCCACCTACCGGGACAGGGGACTGGTGGGCTCTGGGGCCAACGTCCTGACTTTC

V gene: TRBV2
D gene: TRBD1
clone size: .
J gene: TRBJ1-2
CDR3 protein: CASAKNPGTALDF
CDR3 DNA: TGTGCCAGCGCAAAGAACCCAGGGACAGCTCTTGACTTC